This entry lists 10 T cell receptor beta chains sequenced from one sample in a study of T-cell memory formation after mild COVID-19. From the 5' RACE reads, TCRdb called clonotypes with MiXCR, one entry per CDR3 protein. The table shows 350,000 to 400,000 distinct CDR3 sequences, with around 15% occurring only once. Sequencing was carried out using PBMCs or a T cell subset sorted from them (not recorded which). The source of these receptors is a man aged 18 to 35 who had mild COVID-19 (a few samples of this study predate the infection). Cell type and time point are not known.

This clonotype was found a few times. The chain carries TRBV6-5 and TRBJ2-2; D is undetermined. Germline V lookup: CDR1 MNHEY, CDR2 SVGAGI. The CDR3 consists of 15 residues. V was pared by 2 bases and J by 3 bases, with 10 bases between. This chain's CDR3 is CASSYRPRYTGELFF. The DNA of the CDR3 is TGTGCCAGCAGTTACCGACCTAGATACACCGGGGAGCTGTTTTTT.

This chain links TRBV4-1 with TRBJ1-2; D gene uncertain. V was shortened by 0 bases and J by 1 base, with 9 bases between the two germline ends. This CDR3 is built from 15 residues. CDR1 and CDR2 from the germline V gene are MGHRA and YSYEKL. CDR3 coding DNA: TGCGCCAGCAGCCAAGAGAAGGGCGGTAACTATGGCTACACCTTC. Amino acids: CASSQEKGGNYGYTF.

This clonotype was seen repeatedly, ten times or more. The chain links TRBV4-3 to TRBJ2-1; D is unresolved. There are 14 residues in the CDR3. Germline V lookup: CDR1 LGHNA, CDR2 YSLEER. V was cut by 3 bases and J by 7 bases, with 13 bases left in between. This CDR3 reads CASSQGYSGNEQFF. CDR3 nucleotide sequence: TGCGCCAGCAGCCAGGGGTATAGTGGGAATGAGCAGTTCTTC.

The V call is TRBV7-9, the J call TRBJ1-6, with D hard to call. CDR3 length equals 13 residues. Trimming took 6 bases from V and 10 from J, leaving 13 bases between them. Germline loops: CDR1 SEHNR, CDR2 FQNEAQ (reference sequence). Written as DNA, the CDR3 is TGTGCCAGCAGTTCGGCCGGGCGGTCACCCCTCCACTTT. Its translation: CASSSAGRSPLHF. The variable domain in full, completed from reference TRBV7-9 and TRBJ1-6, reads DTGVSQNPRHKITKRGQNVTFRCDPISEHNRLYWYRQTLGQGPEFLTYFQNEAQLEKSRLLSDRFSAERPKGSFSTLEIQRTEQGDSAMYLCASSSAGRSPLHFGNGTRLTVT.

This clonotype was counted a few times. This sequence joins TRBV23-1 and TRBJ1-5; D might be TRBD1 (5 bases). TRBV23-1 carries the ORF label, with uncertain function. V shed 8 bases and J shed 2 bases, with 10 bases lying between them. This CDR3 comprises 13 residues. CDR3 residues: CASGGEGNQPQHF. The CDR3 region has the DNA TGCGCCAGCGGGGGGGAAGGCAATCAGCCCCAGCATTTT.

This clonotype was counted many times. This sequence joins TRBV13 and TRBJ2-3, with D maybe TRBD2 (5 bases). The CDR3 consists of 15 residues. CDR1 and CDR2 (germline): PRHDT, FYEKMQ (reference sequence). V shed 3 bases and J shed 0 bases, with 10 bases lying between them. DNA of the CDR3: TGTGCCAGCAGCTTCACCAGGACTAGCACAGATACGCAGTATTTT. This encodes CASSFTRTSTDTQYF.

This clonotype showed up just a few times. The J gene is TRBJ2-1, the V gene TRBV9; 10 bases line up with TRBD2. After removal of 4 bases from V and 0 bases from J, the junction contained 7 bases not matched to a gene. Germline V gene sequence: CDR1 SGDLS, CDR2 YYNGEE. The CDR3 extends over 17 amino acids. Here the CDR3 DNA reads TGTGCCAGCAGCCCCGGACTAGCGGTTAGCTCCTACAATGAGCAGTTCTTC. As protein: CASSPGLAVSSYNEQFF. Looking up the rest from reference TRBV9 and TRBJ2-1 gives the full variable domain: DSGVTQTPKHLITATGQRVTLRCSPRSGDLSVYWYQQSLDQGLQFLIQYYNGEERAKGNILERFSAQQFPDLHSELNLSSLELGDSALYFCASSPGLAVSSYNEQFFGPGTRLTVL.

The chain joins TRBV18 to TRBJ2-7; perhaps TRBD2 as D (5 bases). Germline CDR1 KGHSH, CDR2 LQKENI. Trimming left V 2 bases short and J 5 bases short, with 7 bases between. CDR3 length: 12 amino acids. CDR3 region: CASSPTGNEQYF. The CDR3 bases are TGTGCCAGCTCACCAACCGGGAACGAGCAGTACTTC. Full variable domain (missing parts from reference TRBV18 and TRBJ2-7): NAGVMQNPRHLVRRRGQEARLRCSPMKGHSHVYWYRQLPEEGLKFMVYLQKENIIDESGMPKERFSAEFPKEGPSILRIQQVVRGDSAAYFCASSPTGNEQYFGPGTRLTVT.

This clonotype was detected only a few times. This chain joins TRBV29-1 and TRBJ2-1; tentative D call: TRBD1 (7 bases). This CDR3 has 13 residues. V was cut by 7 bases and J by 10 bases, with 20 bases left in between. Germline V CDR1 and CDR2: SQVTM, ANQGSEA. CDR3: CSALGQLEGEQFF. CDR3 in DNA: TGCAGCGCCCTGGGACAGCTGGAGGGGGAGCAGTTCTTC.

Here the CDR3 DNA reads TGTGCCAGCAGCATACAGAACACTGAAGCTTTCTTT. Translating it yields CASSIQNTEAFF. The chain uses TRBV18 and TRBJ1-1, with D uncertain. CDR1 is KGHSH and CDR2 is LQKENI in the germline V gene. The CDR3 is 12 residues long. The V and J ends lost 8 bases and 1 base respectively, with 8 bases between them.